These 9 T cell receptor beta chains were all obtained from the same sample, sequenced in a study of CD8+ T cells in alopecia areata. Sequencing templates came from extracted RNA that was reverse transcribed into cDNA. Data came from immunoSEQ multiplex PCR; TCRdb stores just in-frame clones and leaves some out. The repertoire includes 200,000 or so clones, 50% to 65% of them detected once, and 0.45% sits in the top ten. The specimen was CD4+ T cells sorted from blood, collected at week 0. Source of these receptors: a human donor with alopecia areata.

This clone was seen only a few times. This chain uses TRBV6-1 with TRBJ2-1; D is unclear. V was shortened by 5 bases and J by 11 bases, with 13 bases between the two germline ends. Germline CDR1 and CDR2: MNHNS and SASEGT. The CDR3 has 12 amino acids. CDR3 nucleotide sequence: TGTGCCAGCAGTCGGTCCCCCGACCAGCAGTTCTTC. Translation: CASSRSPDQQFF.

The chain uses TRBV2 and TRBJ1-2, with no clear D. V was trimmed by 8 bases and J by 0 bases, leaving 10 bases between them. The CDR3 length is 13 residues. Per germline, CDR1 SNHLY and CDR2 FYNNEI. The CDR3 loop reads CASCAGTNYGYTF. The CDR3, as DNA: TGTGCCAGCTGCGCCGGGACTAACTATGGCTACACCTTC. The full variable domain, its missing parts supplied by reference TRBV2 and TRBJ1-2, is EPEVTQTPSHQVTQMGQEVILRCVPISNHLYFYWYRQILGQKVEFLVSFYNNEISEKSEIFDDQFSVERPDGSNFTLKIRSTKLEDSAMYFCASCAGTNYGYTFGSGTRLTVV.

For the CDR3, the DNA is TGTGCCAGCAGCTTTACAGACTCTGGGGCCAACGTCCTGACTTTC. This gives the protein CASSFTDSGANVLTF. The genes are TRBV11-2 and TRBJ2-6; D not resolved. CDR3 length: 15 amino acids. Between the trimmed V and J ends, which lost 3 bases and 0 bases, there was a span of 6 bases. Germline V lookup: CDR1 SGHAT, CDR2 FQNNGV.

This clone was seen a handful of times. The rearrangement joins TRBV13 to TRBJ2-1, with 7 bases identical to TRBD2. The CDR3 extends over 16 amino acids. Germline V lookup: CDR1 PRHDT, CDR2 FYEKMQ (reference sequence). The V segment lost 1 base and the J segment 4 bases; nucleotides outside the gene matches: 7. CDR3 loop: CASSLAGGGSYNEQFF. The CDR3 coding sequence is TGTGCCAGCAGCTTAGCAGGCGGGGGTTCTTACAATGAGCAGTTCTTC.

V usage is TRBV5-7 and J usage is TRBJ1-4, with 9 bases identical to TRBD1. TRBV5-7 is an ORF; its function is uncertain. V was pared by 5 bases and J by 6 bases, with 5 bases of the junction left unmatched. This CDR3 region has 14 residues. Here the CDR3 reads CASRSRDRDEKLFF. CDR3 in DNA: TGTGCCAGCAGGTCCCGGGACAGGGATGAAAAACTGTTTTTT.

The rearrangement uses TRBV10-3 and TRBJ1-2; D is unresolved. Per germline, CDR1 ENHRY and CDR2 SYGVKD. CDR3 length: 15 amino acids. Trimming removed 2 bases from V and 4 bases from J, with 14 bases in between. CDR3 DNA sequence: TGTGCCATCAGTGAGATACCAGGCCCACTCTATGGCTACACCTTC. Its protein is CAISEIPGPLYGYTF.

The V call is TRBV29-1, the J call TRBJ1-5; D unresolved. V was clipped by 0 bases and J by 0 bases, with 21 bases between them. The length of the CDR3 is 19 residues. CDR1 and CDR2 from the germline V gene are SQVTM and ANQGSEA. CDR3 DNA sequence: TGCAGCGTTGAAGACCAAGTCCCTCCGGGCGTCATTAGCAATCAGCCCCAGCATTTT. The encoded protein is CSVEDQVPPGVISNQPQHF.

The genes are TRBV7-9 and TRBJ1-2; 7 bases fit TRBD1. This CDR3 comprises 16 residues. Losses at the gene ends were 7 bases for V and 1 base for J; bases not matched to a gene: 12. Germline V gives CDR1 SEHNR, CDR2 FQNEAQ (reference sequence). CDR3 residues: CASTKEGQRINYGYTF. In DNA form, the CDR3 reads TGTGCCAGCACCAAGGAGGGACAGCGGATTAACTATGGCTACACCTTC.

V gene TRBV4-2 combines with J gene TRBJ2-1; 12 nucleotides agree with TRBD2. V shed 3 bases and J 8 bases; nucleotides not matched to a gene: 8. CDR3 size: 16 residues. Germline loops: CDR1 LGHNA, CDR2 YNFKEQ. The CDR3 loop is CASSQELAGGFHEQFF. The CDR3, as DNA: TGTGCCAGCAGCCAGGAACTAGCGGGAGGCTTCCATGAGCAGTTCTTC.